The 10 T cell receptor beta chains presented below share a single source sample, sequenced in a study of neurological immune-mediated disorders. TCRdb reprocessed the 5' RACE reads with MiXCR, giving one entry per CDR3 protein. This sample has about 120,000 distinct CDR3 sequences, with roughly 3.2% found just once. Source material: PBMCs. The receptor source for this set is a woman in her thirties with multiple sclerosis.

This clonotype was recorded many times. The chain uses TRBV20-1 and TRBJ2-1; TRBD2 matches at 7 bases. Germline V gives CDR1 DFQATT, CDR2 SNEGSKA (reference sequence). V was pared by 6 bases and J by 0 bases, with 11 bases of the junction left unmatched. The CDR3 runs to 16 residues. The CDR3 DNA sequence: TGCAGTGCCCGACCCCGGGTAGCGGGCTCCTACAATGAGCAGTTCTTC. Protein sequence: CSARPRVAGSYNEQFF.

This clonotype was counted ten times or more. This chain links TRBV7-2 with TRBJ2-3; TRBD1 aligns across 9 bases. The junction had 2 bases not matched to a gene; V was cut back by 6 bases and J by 1 base. The CDR3 sequence is 14 residues long. CDR1 SGHTA and CDR2 FQGNSA come from the germline V gene. In DNA, the CDR3 is TGTGCCAGCAGTCGGGACAGGGGCACAGATACGCAGTATTTT. Translated, it gives CASSRDRGTDTQYF.

This clonotype has ten or more counts. The rearrangement uses TRBV10-3 and TRBJ2-7, with D possibly matching TRBD2 (6 bases). This CDR3 spans 14 amino acids. V was cut by 5 bases and J by 4 bases, with 15 bases left in between. Germline-derived CDR1 and CDR2 are ENHRY and SYGVKD. The CDR3 loop reads CAISSRGGSYEQYF. The CDR3 DNA reads as TGTGCCATCAGTTCGAGGGGAGGTAGTTACGAGCAGTACTTC.

At least ten counts were recorded for this clonotype. The chain joins TRBV20-1 to TRBJ1-5; D might be TRBD1 (5 bases). V dropped 0 bases and J dropped 5 bases, with 11 bases sitting between them. This CDR3 has 14 amino acids. The germline V gene has CDR1 DFQATT and CDR2 SNEGSKA (reference sequence). The chain's CDR3 is CSARDPGSHQPQHF. CDR3 nucleotides: TGCAGTGCTAGAGATCCAGGGTCCCATCAGCCCCAGCATTTT.

This clonotype was recorded many times. The chain employs TRBV5-6 and TRBJ2-1; 8 bases match TRBD2. Germline V gives CDR1 SGHDT, CDR2 YYEEEE. J was trimmed by 8 bases and V by 5 bases; bases with no gene match: 9. The CDR3 covers 14 residues. The CDR3 loop is CASSYGTSLDEQFF. In nucleotides, the CDR3 is TGTGCCAGCAGTTACGGGACTAGTCTCGATGAGCAGTTCTTC.

This clonotype has ten or more counts. The chain combines TRBV5-6 with TRBJ2-2; D is tentatively TRBD1 or TRBD2 (7 bases each). Germline V gene sequence: CDR1 SGHDT, CDR2 YYEEEE. This CDR3 is built from 19 residues. The V end was cut by 4 bases, the J end by 1 base, with 23 bases between. CDR3 sequence (DNA): TGTGCCAGCAGCCATTTCCTGGGGGGGACAGCCTGGAACACCGGGGAGCTGTTTTTT. Protein: CASSHFLGGTAWNTGELFF.

This clonotype appeared many times. V gene TRBV7-2 combines with J gene TRBJ2-1; maybe TRBD2 (5 bases). CDR3 length: 16 amino acids. V was clipped by 5 bases and J by 6 bases, with 20 bases between them. CDR1 SGHTA and CDR2 FQGNSA come from the germline V gene. For the CDR3, the DNA is TGTGCCAGCAGCCCCATCCCGAGAACTAGAAGCAATGAGCAGTTCTTC. This encodes CASSPIPRTRSNEQFF.

The sample holds many counts of this clonotype. The gene calls are TRBV12-3 or TRBV12-4 and TRBJ2-1, with 11 bases aligning to TRBD2. V shed 6 bases, J shed 3 bases, and the junction held 10 bases outside the gene matches. The CDR3 extends over 17 amino acids. CDR3 nucleotide sequence: TGTGCCAGCAGACTACTAGCGGGAGTAGGGTACTACAATGAGCAGTTCTTC. It specifies CASRLLAGVGYYNEQFF.

This clonotype was observed at least ten times. The genes are TRBV20-1 and TRBJ1-2; D remains unclear. The V gene's germline CDR1 is DFQATT and CDR2 SNEGSKA (reference sequence). The CDR3 sequence is 12 residues long. The V end lost 5 bases, the J end lost 9 bases, and 16 bases lay between the germline ends. This CDR3 is CSASGQIGSYTF. As DNA, the CDR3 is TGCAGTGCTTCAGGCCAGATTGGTAGCTACACCTTC.

This clonotype was seen at least ten times. V and J are TRBV5-1 and TRBJ2-4; 10 bases map to TRBD1. Germline lookup yields CDR1 SGHRS and CDR2 YFSETQ. The CDR3 spans 19 residues. Trimming at V came to 3 bases and at J to 1 base, leaving 13 bases not matched to a gene. CDR3 sequence: CASSSGTGEGRSAKNIQYF. The CDR3 nucleotides read TGCGCCAGCAGCTCGGGGACAGGGGAAGGCAGGTCGGCCAAAAACATTCAGTACTTC.